This T cell receptor beta chain came from a study of T cells after yellow fever vaccination. Whole-study context: Preparation of the low-cell-number fractions used SMART-Seq v4 Ultra Low Input. Study-level points and caveats: The booster response re-showed most primary clones: around 96% CD4, 88% CD8. CD4 and CD8 compartments shared a small share of clonotypes.

Comment on this clonotype: Its cognate antigen is unknown.

The CDR3 has 13 amino acids. V dropped 4 bases and J dropped 1; count of bases not matched to a gene: 1. The germline V gene has CDR1 SGHRS and CDR2 YFSETQ. As TCR cDNA was made by 5'RACE template switching, a universal primer site and UMIs were added. Each CDR3 protein gets one entry after TCRdb re-called the 5' RACE reads with MiXCR. The sample comprises roughly 300,000 distinct CDR3 sequences, 7% to 9% of which are singletons, and 17% rests with the top ten. The sequence derives from a man between 18 and 29 years old who received the YFV17D yellow fever vaccine. Specimen: PBMCs, collected roughly 47 days after the first yellow fever vaccination. The chain has TRBV5-1 and TRBJ2-5; 7 bases map to TRBD2. The DNA for the CDR3 is TGCGCCAGCAGCGGGGGGGTCCAAGAGACCCAGTACTTC. It specifies CASSGGVQETQYF.